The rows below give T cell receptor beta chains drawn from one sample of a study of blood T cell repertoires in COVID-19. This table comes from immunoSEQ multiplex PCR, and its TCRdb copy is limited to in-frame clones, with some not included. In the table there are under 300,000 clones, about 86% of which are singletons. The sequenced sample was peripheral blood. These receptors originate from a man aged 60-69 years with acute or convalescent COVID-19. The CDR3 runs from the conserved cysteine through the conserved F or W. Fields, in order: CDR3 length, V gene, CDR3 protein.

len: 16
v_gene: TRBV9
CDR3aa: CASSPRWASGIYEQYF

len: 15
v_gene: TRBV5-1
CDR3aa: CASSLLAGEGETQYF

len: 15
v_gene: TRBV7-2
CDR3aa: CASSSRDRGWDTQYF

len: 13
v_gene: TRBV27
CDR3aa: CASSPSHNEKLFF

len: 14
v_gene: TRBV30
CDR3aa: CAWGTSRYTDTQYF

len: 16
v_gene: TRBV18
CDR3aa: CASSPGTSGEYNEQFF

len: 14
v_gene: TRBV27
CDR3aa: CASTDDRKYSPLHF

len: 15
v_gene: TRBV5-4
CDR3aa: CASSRTGQATNEQFF

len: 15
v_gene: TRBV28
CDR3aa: CASSLPLAGPYEQYF

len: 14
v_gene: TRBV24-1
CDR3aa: CATSDGRQGETQYF

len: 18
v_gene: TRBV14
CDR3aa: CASSLGGPGGPIYNEQFF

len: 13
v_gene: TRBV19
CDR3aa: CASSIQRDYEQYF

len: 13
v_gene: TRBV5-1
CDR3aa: CASREGVRNEQFF

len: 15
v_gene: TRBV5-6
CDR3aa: CASSPGQLATGELFF

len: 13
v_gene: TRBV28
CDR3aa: CATWTMGNSPLHF

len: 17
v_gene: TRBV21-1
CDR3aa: CASSRVQDRGPSYEQYF

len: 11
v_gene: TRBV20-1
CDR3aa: CSARDSYEQYF

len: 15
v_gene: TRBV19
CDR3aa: CASNTGTGGVNEQFF

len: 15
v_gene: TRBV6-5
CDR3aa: CASRRREDTPREQYF

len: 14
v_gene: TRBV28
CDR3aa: CASSSVTGRQPQHF

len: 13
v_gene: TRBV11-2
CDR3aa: CASSHTRGFEQYF

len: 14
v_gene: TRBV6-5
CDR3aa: CASSLRQSNYGYTF

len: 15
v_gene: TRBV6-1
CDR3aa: CASSEGLAGFGEQFF

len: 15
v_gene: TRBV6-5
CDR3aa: CASSYNRGGVEKLFF